One and the same sample provided the 25 T cell receptor beta chains below, sequenced in a study of T-cell reconstitution after alpha-beta-depleted transplantation in children. During its preparation, the TCRbeta library received unique molecular identifiers. TCRdb recomputed calls from the PCR reads with MiXCR, one row per CDR3 protein. The table lists approximately 650,000 distinct CDR3 sequences, 10% to 15% of them singletons, with 0.75% to 0.85% in the top ten. The sequencing used PBMCs, collected before TCRalphabeta/CD19-depleted stem cell transplant. These receptors all stem from a girl aged 2-10 years with congenital amegakaryocytic thrombocytopenia, due to receive a stem cell transplant.

This clonotype occurred many times. The chain couples TRBV7-2 to TRBJ2-5; D is uncertain. V was clipped by 8 bases and J by 1 base, with 14 bases between them. Germline V lookup: CDR1 SGHTA, CDR2 FQGNSA. This CDR3 has 14 amino acids. The DNA for the CDR3 is TGTGCCAGCGCACTTCCGTTTTCCCAAGAGACCCAGTACTTC. Translated, it gives CASALPFSQETQYF.

The J gene is TRBJ1-5, the V gene TRBV15; no clear D. Trimming removed 3 bases from V and 0 bases from J, with 6 bases in between. The CDR3 totals 14 residues. Germline V gene sequence: CDR1 LNHNV, CDR2 YYDKDF (reference sequence). CDR3 sequence reads: CATSRIYSNQPQHF. In nucleotides, the CDR3 is TGTGCCACCAGCAGGATTTATAGCAATCAGCCCCAGCATTTT.

This clonotype was recorded a few times. This chain uses TRBV11-1 with TRBJ2-2; 13 nucleotides align to TRBD2. The V gene end was trimmed by 8 bases and the J gene end by 1 base; junction bases not matched to a gene: 10. This CDR3 comprises 18 residues. Germline V gene sequence: CDR1 SGHAT, CDR2 FQDESV (reference sequence). The CDR3 loop is CASLTTGTSGVNTGELFF. In nucleotides, the CDR3 is TGTGCCAGCTTAACAACCGGGACTAGCGGGGTGAACACCGGGGAGCTGTTTTTT.

For this clonotype: A read error is possible here, since a much larger clone lies one base away. V usage is TRBV28 and J usage is TRBJ2-2; no clear D. Germline lookup yields CDR1 MDHEN and CDR2 SYDVKM. The CDR3 loop spans 15 amino acids. Here the CDR3 DNA reads TGTGCCAGCAGTTTATGGGGCAGAGGAATCGGGCAGCTGTTTTTT. Its translation is CASSLWGRGIGQLFF.

This clonotype showed up many times. The V call is TRBV7-6, the J call TRBJ1-2, with 7 bases that match TRBD1. This CDR3 is 14 amino acids long. Trimming took 1 base from V and 7 from J; bases not matched to a gene: 6. Germline CDR1 is SGHVS and CDR2 is FNYEAQ. The DNA for the CDR3 is TGTGCCAGCAGCTTAGAACTGACAGGGTCTGGCTACACCTTC. This encodes CASSLELTGSGYTF.

The chain links TRBV20-1 to TRBJ2-5; D may be TRBD2 (6 bases). Germline-derived CDR1 and CDR2 are DFQATT and SNEGSKA (reference sequence). V gave up 6 bases and J gave up 4 bases, with 21 bases separating them. There are 15 residues in the CDR3. The CDR3 DNA follows: TGCAGTGCCCGAGATGGAGGTCCCGGGGGAGAGACCCAGTACTTC. Translation gives CSARDGGPGGETQYF.

This clonotype has only a few counts. V gene TRBV5-1 combines with J gene TRBJ2-7; D is perhaps TRBD1 or TRBD2 (5 bases each). Germline assignment: CDR1 SGHRS and CDR2 YFSETQ. V was trimmed by 4 bases and J by 0 bases, leaving 14 bases between them. The CDR3 extends over 15 amino acids. CDR3 in amino acids: CASSPRGESSYEQYF. In DNA, the CDR3 is TGCGCCAGCAGCCCCAGAGGGGAGAGCTCCTACGAGCAGTACTTC.

Many counts were recorded for this clonotype. V gene TRBV5-1 combines with J gene TRBJ1-1; D possibly corresponds to TRBD1 (5 bases). Germline V lookup: CDR1 SGHRS, CDR2 YFSETQ. There are 15 residues in the CDR3. Deletions cut 2 bases from V and 3 bases from J, with 14 bases between. The CDR3 DNA sequence: TGCGCCAGCAGCTTTACAACCGGGACCTACACTGAAGCTTTCTTT. Amino acids: CASSFTTGTYTEAFF.

This clonotype was found many times. The rearrangement joins TRBV7-2 to TRBJ2-3; TRBD1 matches 7 bases. This CDR3 has 14 amino acids. V gave up 7 bases and J gave up 2 bases; unmatched junction bases: 6. Germline loops: CDR1 SGHTA, CDR2 FQGNSA. Here the CDR3 DNA reads TGTGCCAGCAACTCGGGGACAGCCACAGATACGCAGTATTTT. Protein: CASNSGTATDTQYF.

A few counts support this clonotype. The J gene is TRBJ2-7, the V gene TRBV4-1; D is perhaps TRBD1 (6 bases). The germline V gene has CDR1 MGHRA and CDR2 YSYEKL. There are 16 residues in the CDR3. Between the trimmed V and J ends, which lost 0 bases and 3 bases, there was a span of 15 bases. The CDR3 nucleotides read TGCGCCAGCAGCCAAGATCTATTGGACAGACGCTACGAGCAGTACTTC. Protein product: CASSQDLLDRRYEQYF.

At least ten counts were recorded for this clonotype. V gene TRBV5-5 combines with J gene TRBJ1-5; D ambiguous. Looked up from germline, CDR1 is SGHKS and CDR2 is YYEKEE (reference sequence). The V gene lost 2 bases and the J gene lost 6 bases, with 15 bases spanning the gap. This CDR3 is built from 15 residues. The CDR3 loop reads CASSFGAGVAQPQHF. The CDR3 DNA sequence: TGTGCCAGCAGCTTTGGCGCCGGGGTAGCTCAGCCCCAGCATTTT.

V is TRBV29-1 and J is TRBJ2-4, with D possibly matching TRBD1 (6 bases). The V end was cut by 3 bases, the J end by 3 bases, with 15 bases between. This CDR3 contains 15 residues. From germline, CDR1 is SQVTM and CDR2 ANQGSEA. The DNA for the CDR3 is TGCAGCGTTGATCCCGAACAGGGTGGCAAAAACATTCAGTACTTC. Protein sequence: CSVDPEQGGKNIQYF.

This clonotype was counted ten times or more. This CDR3 is CSVEDGTSGNEQFF. The CDR3 DNA follows: TGCAGCGTTGAAGATGGGACTAGCGGGAACGAGCAGTTCTTC. The gene calls are TRBV29-1 and TRBJ2-1; 13 bases align to TRBD2. CDR3 length: 14 residues. V dropped 0 bases and J dropped 10; count of bases not matched to a gene: 3. Germline assignment: CDR1 SQVTM and CDR2 ANQGSEA.

This clonotype was picked up a small number of times. This chain joins TRBV29-1 and TRBJ2-1; the match to TRBD2 covers 7 bases. The CDR3 length is 15 residues. CDR1 is SQVTM and CDR2 is ANQGSEA in the germline V gene. Germline trimming cut 4 bases from V and 9 bases from J; bases unmatched to any gene: 15. The CDR3 DNA is TGCAGCGTTGTTCGGGGAGGGGTCCCCGTCGGTGAGCAGTTCTTC. It translates to CSVVRGGVPVGEQFF.

The chain combines TRBV7-9 with TRBJ2-5; D gene unclear. V lost 1 base and J 4 bases, leaving 13 bases between the germline ends. The CDR3 sequence is 15 residues long. Looked up from germline, CDR1 is SEHNR and CDR2 is FQNEAQ (reference sequence). DNA for the CDR3: TGTGCCAGCAGCTTAGATTTGGTCATCCGAGAGACCCAGTACTTC. It specifies CASSLDLVIRETQYF.

The V call is TRBV20-1, the J call TRBJ2-3; D possibly corresponds to TRBD2 (5 bases). The germline V and J ends were trimmed by 4 bases and 0 bases, with 23 bases remaining between them. The CDR3 has 18 residues. Looked up from germline, CDR1 is DFQATT and CDR2 is SNEGSKA (reference sequence). CDR3: CSAIVGSSFFKSTDTQYF. CDR3 DNA sequence: TGCAGTGCTATTGTGGGGAGCTCCTTTTTTAAAAGCACAGATACGCAGTATTTT.

This clonotype was detected only a few times. V gene TRBV2 combines with J gene TRBJ2-1; D gene ambiguous. This CDR3 is built from 11 residues. The germline CDR1 and CDR2 sequences are SNHLY and FYNNEI. The V end was cut by 3 bases, the J end by 9 bases, with 6 bases between. CDR3 sequence reads: CASSEVTEQFF. The DNA for the CDR3 is TGTGCCAGCAGTGAGGTGACTGAGCAGTTCTTC.

The chain combines TRBV5-1 with TRBJ2-1, with TRBD2 matching 10 bases. The CDR3 is 16 amino acids. Germline V gives CDR1 SGHRS, CDR2 YFSETQ. The V gene end was trimmed by 3 bases and the J gene end by 8 bases; junction bases not matched to a gene: 11. CDR3: CASSSRAGGPGDEQFF. Written as DNA, the CDR3 is TGCGCCAGCAGCTCTCGAGCGGGAGGGCCGGGAGATGAGCAGTTCTTC.

The V and J genes are TRBV18 and TRBJ2-1; D is undetermined. This CDR3 region has 15 residues. V lost 3 bases and J 5 bases, leaving 14 bases between the germline ends. Germline V lookup: CDR1 KGHSH, CDR2 LQKENI. The CDR3 is CASSPGLVPDNEQFF. The CDR3 nucleotides are TGTGCCAGCTCACCCGGCCTAGTACCGGACAATGAGCAGTTCTTC.

This clonotype was counted many times. This chain uses TRBV12-3 or TRBV12-4 with TRBJ2-4, with 7 bases matching TRBD2. Unmatched junction bases numbered 8, after V lost 3 bases and J lost 6 bases. This CDR3 region has 15 residues. The CDR3 region is CASSFGGSGGNIQYF. The CDR3 region has the DNA TGTGCCAGCAGTTTCGGCGGGAGTGGGGGAAACATTCAGTACTTC.

The chain carries TRBV12-3 or TRBV12-4 and TRBJ2-4; no reliable D call. V was shortened by 1 base and J by 8 bases, with 3 bases between the two germline ends. CDR3 size: 11 residues. CDR3 loop: CASSLGHIQYF. CDR3 bases: TGTGCCAGCAGTTTAGGTCACATTCAGTACTTC.

This clonotype was seen at least ten times. This rearrangement joins TRBV10-3 to TRBJ2-4; D is unresolved. V was cut by 6 bases and J by 6 bases, with 18 bases left in between. The CDR3 is 15 residues long. Per the germline V gene, CDR1 is ENHRY and CDR2 is SYGVKD. CDR3 DNA: TGTGCCATCAGCAGACACGATAGTGTGGTAAACATTCAGTACTTC. Its protein is CAISRHDSVVNIQYF.

The chain carries TRBV5-1 and TRBJ2-3; D call uncertain. Per the germline V gene, CDR1 is SGHRS and CDR2 is YFSETQ. CDR3 length: 18 amino acids. Trimming shortened V by 0 bases and J by 0 bases, and 17 bases separated the two germline ends. The CDR3 sequence: CASSLVPSWQDSTDTQYF. The CDR3 region has the DNA TGCGCCAGCAGCTTGGTTCCGTCCTGGCAAGATAGCACAGATACGCAGTATTTT.

A few counts support this clonotype. The chain carries TRBV7-9 and TRBJ1-1; D is ambiguous. Deletions cut 4 bases from V and 0 bases from J, with 15 bases between. The CDR3 is made up of 16 amino acids. The germline V gene encodes CDR1 SEHNR and CDR2 FQNEAQ (reference sequence). Here the CDR3 reads CASSSPPDTMNTEAFF. For the CDR3, the DNA is TGTGCCAGCAGCTCCCCCCCCGACACCATGAACACTGAAGCTTTCTTT.

This clonotype has a count of ten or more. The chain couples TRBV7-9 to TRBJ2-1; D is ambiguous. CDR1 and CDR2 from the germline V gene are SEHNR and FQNEAQ (reference sequence). The CDR3 sequence is 14 residues long. Trimming cost V 6 bases and J 6 bases, with 15 bases left between them. The CDR3 loop is CASSQPKIGNEQFF. Written as DNA, the CDR3 is TGTGCCAGCAGTCAGCCGAAAATCGGCAATGAGCAGTTCTTC.